The entry that follows covers one T cell receptor (beta chain) sequence. The target antigen is unknown. TCRdb processed the RT-PCR reads anew with MiXCR; each CDR3 protein has one entry. Counted here are about half a million distinct CDR3 sequences, 6.5% to 8% occurring once; the ten biggest clones make up over 10%. Trimming took off 2 bases at V and 4 bases at J, with 16 bases between the two ends. From germline, CDR1 is SNHLY and CDR2 FYNNEI. The CDR3 length is 16 residues. The data were obtained in a study of response to subunit inactivated influenza vaccine. Whole-study results and caveats: With each seasonal influenza vaccination, the authors suggested, few new T cells are recruited.

The chain recombines TRBV2 with TRBJ2-3; D remains unclear. This TCR derives from a man aged 50 to 75 who received an inactivated influenza vaccine. The sequences come from PBMCs from blood, collected 23 to 25 months after vaccination. The CDR3 nucleotides are TGTGCCAGCAGTGAACTACAGCACCGACCATCAGATACGCAGTATTTT. Protein: CASSELQHRPSDTQYF.